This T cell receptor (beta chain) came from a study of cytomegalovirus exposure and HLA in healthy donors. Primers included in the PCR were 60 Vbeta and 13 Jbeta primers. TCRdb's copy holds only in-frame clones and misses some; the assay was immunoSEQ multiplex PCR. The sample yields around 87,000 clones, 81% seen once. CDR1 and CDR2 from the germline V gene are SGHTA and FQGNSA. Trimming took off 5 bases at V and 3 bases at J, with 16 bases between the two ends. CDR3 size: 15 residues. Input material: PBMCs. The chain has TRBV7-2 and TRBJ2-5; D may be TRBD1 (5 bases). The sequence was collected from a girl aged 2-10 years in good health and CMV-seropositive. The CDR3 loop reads CASSPRPGHEETQYF. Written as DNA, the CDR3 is TGTGCCAGCAGCCCCCGACCCGGACACGAAGAGACCCAGTACTTC.